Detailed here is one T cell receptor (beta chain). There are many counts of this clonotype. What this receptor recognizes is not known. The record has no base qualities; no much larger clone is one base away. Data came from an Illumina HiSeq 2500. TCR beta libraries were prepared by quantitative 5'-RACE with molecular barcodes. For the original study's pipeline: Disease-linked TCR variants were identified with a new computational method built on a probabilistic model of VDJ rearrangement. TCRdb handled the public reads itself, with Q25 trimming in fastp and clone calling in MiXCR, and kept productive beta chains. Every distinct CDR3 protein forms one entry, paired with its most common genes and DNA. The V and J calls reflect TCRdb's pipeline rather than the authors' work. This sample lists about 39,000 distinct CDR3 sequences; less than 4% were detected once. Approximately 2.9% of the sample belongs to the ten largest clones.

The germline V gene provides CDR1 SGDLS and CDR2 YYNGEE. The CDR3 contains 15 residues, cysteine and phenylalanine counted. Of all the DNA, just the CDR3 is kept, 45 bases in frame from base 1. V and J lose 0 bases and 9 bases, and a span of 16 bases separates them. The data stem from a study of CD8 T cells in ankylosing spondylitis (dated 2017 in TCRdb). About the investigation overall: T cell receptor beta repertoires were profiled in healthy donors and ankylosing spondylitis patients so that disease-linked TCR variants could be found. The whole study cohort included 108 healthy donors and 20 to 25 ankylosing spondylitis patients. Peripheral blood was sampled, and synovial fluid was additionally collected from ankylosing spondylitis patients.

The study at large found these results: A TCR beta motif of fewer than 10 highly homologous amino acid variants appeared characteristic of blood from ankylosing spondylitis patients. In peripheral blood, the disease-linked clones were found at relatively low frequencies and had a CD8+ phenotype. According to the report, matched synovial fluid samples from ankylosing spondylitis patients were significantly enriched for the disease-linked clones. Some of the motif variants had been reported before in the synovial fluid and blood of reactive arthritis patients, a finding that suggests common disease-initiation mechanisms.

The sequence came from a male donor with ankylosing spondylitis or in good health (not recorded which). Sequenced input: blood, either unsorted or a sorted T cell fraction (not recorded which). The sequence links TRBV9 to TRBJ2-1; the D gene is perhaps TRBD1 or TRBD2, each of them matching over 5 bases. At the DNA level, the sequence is TGTGCCAGCAGCGTAGGAGGGGATGATTACGGTGAGCAGTTCTTC. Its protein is CASSVGGDDYGEQFF.